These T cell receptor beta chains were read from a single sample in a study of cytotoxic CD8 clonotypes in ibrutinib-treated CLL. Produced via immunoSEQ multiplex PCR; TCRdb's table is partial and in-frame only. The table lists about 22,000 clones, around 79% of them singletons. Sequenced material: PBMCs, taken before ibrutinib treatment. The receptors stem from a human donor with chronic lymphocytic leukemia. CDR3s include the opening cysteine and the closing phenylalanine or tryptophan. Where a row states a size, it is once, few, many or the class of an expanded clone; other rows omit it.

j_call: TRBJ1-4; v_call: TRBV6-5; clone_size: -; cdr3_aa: CASSWGTDPFEKLFF
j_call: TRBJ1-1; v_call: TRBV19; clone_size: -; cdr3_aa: CASSGLKMGEAFF
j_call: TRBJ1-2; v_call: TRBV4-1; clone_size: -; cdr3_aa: CASSQELRGSGYTF
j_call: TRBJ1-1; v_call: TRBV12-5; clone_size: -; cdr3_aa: CASGQGNRNTEAFF
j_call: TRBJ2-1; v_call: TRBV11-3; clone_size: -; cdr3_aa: CASSRGTSGYNEQFF
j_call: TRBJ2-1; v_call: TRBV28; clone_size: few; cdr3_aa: CASSVLDNEQFF
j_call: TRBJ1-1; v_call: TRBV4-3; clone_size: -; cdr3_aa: CASSQDPRTLNTEAFF
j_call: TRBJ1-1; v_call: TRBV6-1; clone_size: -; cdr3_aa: CASSLRLKMNTEAFF
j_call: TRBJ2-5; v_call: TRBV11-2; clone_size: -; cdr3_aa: CASSSDTALGGTQYF
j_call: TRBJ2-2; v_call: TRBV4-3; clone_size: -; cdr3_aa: CASSRTLAGEGTGELFF
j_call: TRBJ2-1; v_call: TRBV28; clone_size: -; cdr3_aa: CASSPLNQQFF
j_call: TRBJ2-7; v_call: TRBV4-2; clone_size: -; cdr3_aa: CASSRTGTSGSGTYEQYF
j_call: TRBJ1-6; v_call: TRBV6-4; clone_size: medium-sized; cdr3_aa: CASSDDKGGNSPLHF
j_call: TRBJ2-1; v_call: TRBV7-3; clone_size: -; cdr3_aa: CASSLGAGGEQFF
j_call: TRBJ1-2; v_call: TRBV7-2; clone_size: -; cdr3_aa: CASSLRTGTGGGYGYTF
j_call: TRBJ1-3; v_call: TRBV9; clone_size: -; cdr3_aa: CASSVAVGDASGNTIYF
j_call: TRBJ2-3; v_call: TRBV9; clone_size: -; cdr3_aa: CASSGGAVRTDTQYF
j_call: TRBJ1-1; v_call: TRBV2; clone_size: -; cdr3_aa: CASSLDGENTEAFF
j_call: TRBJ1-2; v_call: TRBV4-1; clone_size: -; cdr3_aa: CASSQARAGYGYTF
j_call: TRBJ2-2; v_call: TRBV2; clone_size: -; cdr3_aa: CASRQGSGGPRGTGELFF
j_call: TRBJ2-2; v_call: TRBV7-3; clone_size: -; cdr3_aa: CASSLKALTGLAGFGELFF
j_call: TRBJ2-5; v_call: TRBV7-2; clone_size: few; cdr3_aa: CASGVSGRAGETQYF
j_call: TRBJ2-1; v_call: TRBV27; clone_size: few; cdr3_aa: CASSGGLAGYNEQFF
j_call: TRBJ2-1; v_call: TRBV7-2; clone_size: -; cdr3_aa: CASSPVPSYNEQFF